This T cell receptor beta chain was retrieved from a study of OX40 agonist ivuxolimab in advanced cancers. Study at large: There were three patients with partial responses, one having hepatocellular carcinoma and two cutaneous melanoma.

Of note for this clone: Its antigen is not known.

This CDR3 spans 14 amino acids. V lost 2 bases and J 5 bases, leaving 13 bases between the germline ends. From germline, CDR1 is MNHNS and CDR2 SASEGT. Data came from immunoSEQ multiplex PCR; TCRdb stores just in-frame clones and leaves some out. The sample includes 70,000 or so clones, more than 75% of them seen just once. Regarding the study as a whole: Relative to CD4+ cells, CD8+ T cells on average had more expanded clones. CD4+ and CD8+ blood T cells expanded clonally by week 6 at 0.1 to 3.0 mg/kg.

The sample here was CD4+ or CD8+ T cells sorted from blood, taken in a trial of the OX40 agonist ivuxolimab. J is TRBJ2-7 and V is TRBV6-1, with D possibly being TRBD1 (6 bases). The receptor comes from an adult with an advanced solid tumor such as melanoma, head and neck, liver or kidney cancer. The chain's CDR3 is CASSEKGGVDEQYF. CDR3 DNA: TGTGCCAGCAGTGAAAAAGGGGGTGTCGACGAGCAGTACTTC.